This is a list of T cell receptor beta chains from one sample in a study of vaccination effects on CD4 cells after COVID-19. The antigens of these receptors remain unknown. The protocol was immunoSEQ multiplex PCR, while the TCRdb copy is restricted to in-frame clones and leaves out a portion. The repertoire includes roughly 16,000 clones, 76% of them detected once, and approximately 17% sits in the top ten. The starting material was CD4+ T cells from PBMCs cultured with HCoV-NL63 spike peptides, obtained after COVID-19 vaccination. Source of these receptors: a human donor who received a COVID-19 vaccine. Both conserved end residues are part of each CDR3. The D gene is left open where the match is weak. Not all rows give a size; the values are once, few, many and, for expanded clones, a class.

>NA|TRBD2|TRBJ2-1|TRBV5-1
TGCGCCAGCAGCTTGTCCGGGACTAGCGGGAGGGTTGAGCAGTTCTTC
CASSLSGTSGRVEQFF
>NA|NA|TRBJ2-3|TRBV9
TGTGCCAGCAGCGTAGACCCCTTCACAGATACGCAGTATTTT
CASSVDPFTDTQYF
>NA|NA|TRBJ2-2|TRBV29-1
TGCAGCGTAAGGGCCTTTACCGGCGGGGAGCTGTTTTTT
CSVRAFTGGELFF
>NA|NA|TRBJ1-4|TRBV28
TGTGCCAGCAGTTTAGGAGGGTTTAATGAAAAACTGTTTTTT
CASSLGGFNEKLFF
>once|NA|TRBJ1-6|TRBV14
TGTGCCAGCAGCCAAGATGCTTCACCCCTCCACTTT
CASSQDASPLHF
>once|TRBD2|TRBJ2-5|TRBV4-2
TGTGCCAGCAGCCAAGAGATATCGGGACTAGCGATCCAAGAGACCCAGTACTTC
CASSQEISGLAIQETQYF
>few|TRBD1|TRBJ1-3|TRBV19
TGTGCCAGTAGTCCCCGGGGACAGTCTGGAAACACCATATATTTT
CASSPRGQSGNTIYF
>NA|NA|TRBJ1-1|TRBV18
TGTGCCAGCTCACCCGAAAGGTACGCGAACACTGAAGCTTTCTTT
CASSPERYANTEAFF
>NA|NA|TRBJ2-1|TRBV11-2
TGTGCCAGCAGCTTACTGCAGTGGAACAATGAGCAGTTCTTC
CASSLLQWNNEQFF
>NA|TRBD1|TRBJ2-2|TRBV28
TGTGCCAGCAGGACGGACAGGGTGCGCTCCGGGGAGCTGTTTTTT
CASRTDRVRSGELFF
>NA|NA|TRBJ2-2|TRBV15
TGTGCCACCAGCAGGGGCCCGAACACCGGGGAGCTGTTTTTT
CATSRGPNTGELFF
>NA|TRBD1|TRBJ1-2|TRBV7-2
TGTGCCAGCAGCTTGAACTCAGGGGGGCACGGGAACTATGGCTACACCTTC
CASSLNSGGHGNYGYTF
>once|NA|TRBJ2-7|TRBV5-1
TGCGCCAGCAGCCCCTGGGGGGGCAGGACAGCCCACGCCTACGAGCAGTACTTC
CASSPWGGRTAHAYEQYF
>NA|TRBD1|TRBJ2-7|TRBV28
TGTGCCAGCAGTTCGGGACAGGGGGCGGGTGAGCAGTACTTC
CASSSGQGAGEQYF
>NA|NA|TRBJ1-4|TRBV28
TGTGCCAGCAGTTTGAATGAAAAACTGTTTTTT
CASSLNEKLFF
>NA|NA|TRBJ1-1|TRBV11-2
TGTGCCAGCAGCTTAGGCCGGGGCAGGGGACATACTGAAGCTTTCTTT
CASSLGRGRGHTEAFF
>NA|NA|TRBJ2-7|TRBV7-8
TGTGCCAGCAGCTTAGCGCGACTAGGGGGCTACGAGCAGTACTTC
CASSLARLGGYEQYF
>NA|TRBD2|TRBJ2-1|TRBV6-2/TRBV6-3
TGTGCCAGCAGTTACTCGGTCTTCAGCGGGAGCTCCTACAATGAGCAGTTCTTC
CASSYSVFSGSSYNEQFF
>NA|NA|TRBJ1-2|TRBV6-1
TGTGCCAGCAGTGAAAACGCAGGGAGGACCTATGGCTACACCTTC
CASSENAGRTYGYTF
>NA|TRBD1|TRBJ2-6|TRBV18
TGTGCCAGCTCCCTCCTAGGCGGGACAGGGGATTCCGGGGCCAACGTCCTGACTTTC
CASSLLGGTGDSGANVLTF
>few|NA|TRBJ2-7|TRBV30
TGTGCCTGGAGTGTTGGTATCTACGAGCAGTACTTC
CAWSVGIYEQYF
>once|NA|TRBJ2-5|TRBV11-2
TGTGCCAGCAGCAACCACAGAAAAGAGACCCAGTACTTC
CASSNHRKETQYF
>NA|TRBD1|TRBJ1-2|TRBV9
TGTGCCAGCAGCTACGGACAGGCCGGCTACACCTTC
CASSYGQAGYTF
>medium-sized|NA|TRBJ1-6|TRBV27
TGTGCCAGCACCCTGGCGGGGGGTAGTAATTCACCCCTCCACTTT
CASTLAGGSNSPLHF
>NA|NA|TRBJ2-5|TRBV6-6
TGTGCCAGCAGTTACTCCTCCCGGGGCAGCCAAGAGACCCAGTACTTC
CASSYSSRGSQETQYF
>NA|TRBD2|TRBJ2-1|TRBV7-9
TGTGCCAGCAGCTTAGGCCCAGCGGGAGGGCGTAACAATGAGCAGTTCTTC
CASSLGPAGGRNNEQFF
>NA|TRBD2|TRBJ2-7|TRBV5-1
TGCGCCAGCAGCCGAGGGACTAGCGGCTACGAGCAGTACTTC
CASSRGTSGYEQYF
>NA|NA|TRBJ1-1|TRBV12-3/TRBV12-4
TGTGCCAGCAGTTTAGCGGGGAACACTGAAGCTTTCTTT
CASSLAGNTEAFF
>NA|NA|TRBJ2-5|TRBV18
TGTGCCAGCTCACCCCGGGTGGGCCAAGAGACCCAGTACTTC
CASSPRVGQETQYF
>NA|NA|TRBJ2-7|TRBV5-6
TGTGCCAGCACCCCCACCGGGGAAAACTACGAGCAGTACTTC
CASTPTGENYEQYF
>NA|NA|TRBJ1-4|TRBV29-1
TGCAGCATAACGACGGGGCGAAGGTTCGGGGAAAAACTGTTTTTT
CSITTGRRFGEKLFF
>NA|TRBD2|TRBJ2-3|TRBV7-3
TGTGCCAGCAGCTTAAGGTCGGCTAGCGGGGCCCTGAGTCCTACGCAGTATTTT
CASSLRSASGALSPTQYF
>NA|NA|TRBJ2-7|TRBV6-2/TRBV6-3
TGTGCCAGCAGCCTAGGGAGCAATAGCTACGAGCAGTACTTC
CASSLGSNSYEQYF
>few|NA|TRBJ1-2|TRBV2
TGTGCCAGCAGCGCCGGGACAAACTATGGCTACACCTTC
CASSAGTNYGYTF
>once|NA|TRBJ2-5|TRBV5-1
TGCGCCAGCAGCTTGGTGGGTAGCGGCCAAGAGACCCAGTACTTC
CASSLVGSGQETQYF
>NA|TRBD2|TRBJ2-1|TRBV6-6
TGTGCCAGCAGTTACCCGGCGGGACTAGACTACAATGAGCAGTTCTTC
CASSYPAGLDYNEQFF
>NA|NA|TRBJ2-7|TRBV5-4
TGTGCCAGCAGCCAAGGGCCCCTTGGCTACGAGCAGTACTTC
CASSQGPLGYEQYF
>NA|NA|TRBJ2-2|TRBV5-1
TGCGCCAGCAGCTTTGGGGGGGCGCGGAGCACCGGGGAGCTGTTTTTT
CASSFGGARSTGELFF
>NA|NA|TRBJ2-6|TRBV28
TGTGCCAGCACCAACCAACCCTGGACGCAACCTGGGGCCAACGTCCTGACTTTC
CASTNQPWTQPGANVLTF
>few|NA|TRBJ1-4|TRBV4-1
TGCGCCAGCAGCCAAGTAGCCAGGGAAAATGAAAAACTGTTTTTT
CASSQVARENEKLFF
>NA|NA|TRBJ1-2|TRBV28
TGTGCCAGCATGACTCCGGGGTTGGGTGGGTTTGGATACCCCTATGGCTACACCTTC
CASMTPGLGGFGYPYGYTF
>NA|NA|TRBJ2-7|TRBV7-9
TGTGCCAGCAGCTTAGTGATGACAGGGAGGTCCTACGAGCAGTACTTC
CASSLVMTGRSYEQYF